The next 30 T cell receptor beta chains were all read from a single sample in a study of blood T cell repertoires in COVID-19. This table comes from immunoSEQ multiplex PCR, and its TCRdb copy is limited to in-frame clones, with some not included. The sample consists of more than 95,000 clones, approximately 81% of them appearing once. What was sequenced was peripheral blood. These receptors all come from a man between 60 and 70 years old with acute or convalescent COVID-19.

The rearrangement links TRBV30 to TRBJ2-5, with 7 bases aligning to TRBD1. CDR3 length equals 13 residues. V shed 5 bases and J 5 bases; nucleotides not matched to a gene: 8. Germline assignment: CDR1 GTSNPN and CDR2 SVGIG (reference sequence). CDR3 bases: TGTGCCTGGGGACCTGTCAGGGGGGAGACCCAGTACTTC. Translating it yields CAWGPVRGETQYF.

This clone has just a few counts. The CDR3 spells CASSLNGGRFTEAFF. In DNA, the CDR3 is TGTGCCAGCAGCTTAAATGGAGGGAGGTTCACTGAAGCTTTCTTT. This sequence joins TRBV7-2 and TRBJ1-1; no definite D call. This CDR3 is 15 amino acids long. Germline CDR1 is SGHTA and CDR2 is FQGNSA. Trimming left V 2 bases short and J 4 bases short, with 14 bases between.

The rearrangement joins TRBV6-5 to TRBJ1-3; no reliable D call. The CDR3 has 15 amino acids. With 7 bases removed from V and 3 bases from J, the gap between germline ends came to 16 bases. Germline V gene data show CDR1 as MNHEY and CDR2 as SVGAGI. CDR3 region: CASMGSFPLGNTIYF. CDR3 nucleotides: TGTGCCAGCATGGGGAGCTTTCCTCTTGGAAACACCATATATTTT.

The genes are TRBV5-5 and TRBJ2-1, with 8 positions matching TRBD2. Per the germline V gene, CDR1 is SGHKS and CDR2 is YYEKEE (reference sequence). The CDR3 totals 14 residues. The V gene end was trimmed by 0 bases and the J gene end by 8 bases; junction bases not matched to a gene: 4. The CDR3 DNA sequence: TGTGCCAGCAGCTTGGTAGCGGGGCGGGATGAGCAGTTCTTC. It yields the protein CASSLVAGRDEQFF.

This chain uses TRBV13 with TRBJ2-7; possible D gene TRBD2, 6 bases. With 6 bases removed from V and 1 base from J, the gap between germline ends came to 16 bases. The CDR3 is made up of 15 amino acids. Germline lookup yields CDR1 PRHDT and CDR2 FYEKMQ (reference sequence). For the CDR3, the DNA is TGTGCCAGCAGTTTCCCCTCGGGGGTTTCCTACGAGCAGTACTTC. This gives the protein CASSFPSGVSYEQYF.

The chain couples TRBV9 to TRBJ1-1, with D uncertain. The V end was cut by 4 bases, the J end by 5 bases, with 15 bases between. The germline gives CDR1 SGDLS, CDR2 YYNGEE. The CDR3 consists of 14 residues. The CDR3 loop reads CASSPSSSLTEAFF. CDR3 bases: TGTGCCAGCAGCCCCAGTAGCTCGCTAACTGAAGCTTTCTTT.

This clone showed up just a few times. The chain combines TRBV2 with TRBJ1-4; 8 bases match TRBD1. Germline assignment: CDR1 SNHLY and CDR2 FYNNEI. CDR3 size: 13 residues. J was trimmed by 7 bases and V by 10 bases; bases with no gene match: 8. The CDR3 is CATGGTGPEKLFF. In DNA form, the CDR3 reads TGTGCCACTGGAGGGACAGGCCCTGAAAAACTGTTTTTT.

The J gene is TRBJ2-1, the V gene TRBV18, with 11 bases identical to TRBD1. This CDR3 has 16 residues. V dropped 0 bases and J dropped 6; count of bases not matched to a gene: 4. Germline V lookup: CDR1 KGHSH, CDR2 LQKENI. This CDR3 is CASSPPEGQGVNEQFF. CDR3 bases: TGTGCCAGCTCACCACCGGAGGGACAGGGGGTCAATGAGCAGTTCTTC.

The chain couples TRBV18 to TRBJ1-6; TRBD1 might be the D (6 bases). Trimming shortened V by 8 bases and J by 5 bases, and 19 bases separated the two germline ends. In germline, CDR1 is KGHSH, CDR2 LQKENI. The CDR3 totals 16 residues. DNA of the CDR3: TGTGCCAGCCGCCCTCGGGGGGCCGAAGATAATTCACCCCTCCACTTT. Amino acid sequence: CASRPRGAEDNSPLHF.

This chain uses TRBV6-5 with TRBJ2-1; D unresolved. This CDR3 contains 13 residues. Germline V gives CDR1 MNHEY, CDR2 SVGAGI. Trimming removed 6 bases at V and 4 bases at J, with 10 bases between. CDR3 DNA sequence: TGTGCCAGCAGCCGCGACTTGTACAATGAGCAGTTCTTC. Encoded protein: CASSRDLYNEQFF.

J is TRBJ2-7 and V is TRBV30; 7 nucleotides line up with TRBD1. Trimming took 2 bases from V and 0 from J; bases not matched to a gene: 1. The CDR3 loop spans 13 amino acids. Germline values: CDR1 GTSNPN, CDR2 SVGIG (reference sequence). The CDR3 bases are TGTGCCTGGAGTCGACAGGGCTCCTACGAGCAGTACGTC. Translating gives CAWSRQGSYEQYV.

The J gene is TRBJ1-4, the V gene TRBV11-3, with TRBD1 identical over 8 bases. Germline CDR1 is SGHNT and CDR2 is YENEEA. This CDR3 has 13 amino acids. V lost 4 bases, J lost 17 bases, and 12 bases stayed unmatched. This CDR3 reads CASSSRTGKIVFF. The CDR3 DNA follows: TGTGCCAGCAGCTCCCGGACAGGGAAGATCGTATTTTTT.

This chain uses TRBV9 with TRBJ2-3; maybe TRBD1 (5 bases). The CDR3 is 14 residues long. Germline CDR1 and CDR2: SGDLS and YYNGEE. V was shortened by 1 base and J by 3 bases, with 9 bases between the two germline ends. The CDR3 DNA reads TGTGCCAGCAGCGTACAGCAGGGTACAGATACGCAGTATTTT. Translation: CASSVQQGTDTQYF.

The genes are TRBV20-1 and TRBJ2-3, with a possible D match to TRBD2 (6 bases). Germline-derived CDR1 and CDR2 are DFQATT and SNEGSKA (reference sequence). Between the trimmed V and J ends, which lost 6 bases and 4 bases, there was a span of 8 bases. The CDR3 is 11 amino acids. The CDR3 sequence is CSARDSDTQYF. The CDR3 DNA is TGCAGTGCCCGGGACTCAGATACGCAGTATTTT.

V and J are TRBV21-1 and TRBJ2-3; TRBD2, as called in the table, went unchecked against the DNA. TRBV21-1 is designated a pseudogene. The CDR3 is 15 residues long. The CDR3 spells CASGGAGGITDTQYF. Here the CDR3 DNA reads TGTGCCAGTGGGGGAGCGGGAGGGATCACAGATACGCAGTATTTT.

V usage is TRBV27 and J usage is TRBJ2-1, with TRBD2 as a possible D gene (5 bases). The germline V and J ends were trimmed by 5 bases and 5 bases, with 13 bases remaining between them. This CDR3 is built from 14 residues. Germline lookup yields CDR1 MNHEY and CDR2 SMNVEV (reference sequence). The CDR3 sequence: CASSLGLINNEQFF. For the CDR3, the DNA is TGTGCCAGCAGTCTTGGACTGATAAACAATGAGCAGTTCTTC.

This chain links TRBV9 with TRBJ2-1, with D maybe TRBD2 (5 bases). Looked up from germline, CDR1 is SGDLS and CDR2 is YYNGEE. Trimming removed 4 bases at V and 9 bases at J, with 11 bases between. The CDR3 is 12 residues long. CDR3 region: CASSFRGGEQFF. The DNA of the CDR3 is TGTGCCAGCAGCTTTAGAGGAGGTGAGCAGTTCTTC.

This clone is large by share. This rearrangement joins TRBV7-9 to TRBJ2-2; 13 bases match TRBD2. V was pared by 4 bases and J by 4 bases, with 3 bases of the junction left unmatched. The CDR3 runs 16 residues. Germline CDR1 is SEHNR and CDR2 is FQNEAQ (reference sequence). The CDR3 DNA sequence: TGTGCCAGCAGCTGGACTAGCGGGAGAGGCACCGGGGAGCTGTTTTTT. As protein: CASSWTSGRGTGELFF.

The chain combines TRBV7-6 with TRBJ2-3; 12 bases fit TRBD2. Germline V gene sequence: CDR1 SGHVS, CDR2 FNYEAQ. The CDR3 is made up of 17 amino acids. V trimming: 4 bases; J trimming: 5 bases; junction bases outside the gene matches: 10. The CDR3 loop is CASSSAPGLAGQDTQYF. Written as DNA, the CDR3 is TGTGCCAGCAGCTCCGCACCCGGACTAGCGGGGCAAGATACGCAGTATTTT.

This chain joins TRBV9 and TRBJ1-1, with no clear D. This CDR3 has 13 residues. Per the germline V gene, CDR1 is SGDLS and CDR2 is YYNGEE. Trimming shortened V by 2 bases and J by 4 bases, and 9 bases separated the two germline ends. The CDR3 reads CASSVLGSTEAFF. In DNA form, the CDR3 reads TGTGCCAGCAGCGTCCTCGGGAGCACTGAAGCTTTCTTT.

The chain employs TRBV19 and TRBJ1-3, with TRBD1 matching over 8 bases. J gave up 4 bases and V 6 bases, and 8 bases lay outside the gene matches. CDR3 length: 15 amino acids. CDR1 is LNHDA, CDR2 SQIVND, per germline (reference sequence). CDR3 DNA sequence: TGTGCCAGTAGCTTAACGGCAGGGGGCGGAAACACCATATATTTT. This sequence encodes CASSLTAGGGNTIYF.

This chain links TRBV5-5 with TRBJ2-6; D possibly corresponds to TRBD2 (5 bases). This CDR3 contains 14 residues. The ends were cut back, 7 bases at V and 0 bases at J, with 8 bases in the middle. CDR1 is SGHKS, CDR2 YYEKEE, per germline (reference sequence). CDR3 DNA sequence: TGTGCCAGCTTCGGACTCTCTGGGGCCAACGTCCTGACTTTC. It codes for CASFGLSGANVLTF.

This clone was seen a few times. The V and J genes are TRBV5-1 and TRBJ2-4; D gene uncertain. The V and J ends lost 0 bases and 10 bases respectively, with 11 bases between them. Germline V CDR1 and CDR2: SGHRS, YFSETQ. This CDR3 has 13 residues. CDR3 amino acids: CASSLGLDKIQYF. As DNA, the CDR3 is TGCGCCAGCAGCTTGGGGCTAGATAAGATTCAGTACTTC.

This chain uses TRBV11-3 with TRBJ1-1; D remains unclear. Germline lookup yields CDR1 SGHNT and CDR2 YENEEA. Deletions cut 0 bases from V and 11 bases from J, with 10 bases between. The CDR3 has 12 amino acids. The CDR3 reads CASSLDLGHAFF. The CDR3 DNA sequence: TGTGCCAGCAGCTTAGACCTAGGCCACGCTTTCTTT.

The gene calls are TRBV10-2 and TRBJ2-3; 8 nucleotides align to TRBD2. The CDR3 sequence is 16 residues long. The germline CDR1 and CDR2 sequences are WSHSY and SAAADI. V shed 3 bases, J shed 2 bases, and the junction held 7 bases outside the gene matches. DNA of the CDR3: TGCGCCAGCAGTGATCCAGCGGGGGCCCCCACAGATACGCAGTATTTT. This gives the protein CASSDPAGAPTDTQYF.

In this sample, this clone turned up a few times. This sequence joins TRBV18 and TRBJ2-3, with 7 bases fitting TRBD1. Germline V gene sequence: CDR1 KGHSH, CDR2 LQKENI. V was clipped by 1 base and J by 0 bases; unmatched bases: 10. The CDR3 runs 18 residues. CDR3 protein: CASSPQPVTGISTDTQYF. For the CDR3, the DNA is TGTGCCAGCTCACCACAGCCGGTGACAGGGATTAGCACAGATACGCAGTATTTT. Together with reference TRBV18 and TRBJ2-3, the CDR3 gives the full variable domain: NAGVMQNPRHLVRRRGQEARLRCSPMKGHSHVYWYRQLPEEGLKFMVYLQKENIIDESGMPKERFSAEFPKEGPSILRIQQVVRGDSAAYFCASSPQPVTGISTDTQYFGPGTRLTVL.

V and J are TRBV5-6 and TRBJ2-2, with D perhaps TRBD2 (5 bases). The germline V gene has CDR1 SGHDT and CDR2 YYEEEE. The V end was cut by 5 bases, the J end by 1 base, with 12 bases between. The CDR3 sequence is 15 residues long. The CDR3 DNA is TGTGCCAGCAGAGTTCGGGGTTTGAACACCGGGGAGCTGTTTTTT. Its protein product is CASRVRGLNTGELFF.

The chain has TRBV5-1 and TRBJ1-2, with D unresolved. The germline V gene has CDR1 SGHRS and CDR2 YFSETQ. The CDR3 is 13 amino acids. V shed 0 bases and J shed 2 bases, with 5 bases lying between them. CDR3 amino acids: CASSLGQNYGYTF. The CDR3 coding sequence is TGCGCCAGCAGCTTGGGGCAGAACTATGGCTACACCTTC.

This sequence joins TRBV27 and TRBJ1-5, with 9 positions matching TRBD1. CDR1 is MNHEY and CDR2 is SMNVEV in the germline V gene (reference sequence). The CDR3 has 14 residues. V lost 5 bases to trimming and J lost 7 bases; unmatched junction nucleotides: 6. Written as DNA, the CDR3 is TGTGCCAGCAGTGCGACAGGGGGAGGGCAGCCCCAGCATTTT. Encoded protein: CASSATGGGQPQHF.

The V and J genes are TRBV12-3 or TRBV12-4 and TRBJ1-1; 8 bases agree with TRBD1. Unmatched junction bases numbered 3, after V lost 8 bases and J lost 1 base. The CDR3 is 13 amino acids. The CDR3 is CASQGAKNTEAFF. The CDR3 coding sequence is TGTGCCAGCCAGGGGGCTAAGAACACTGAAGCTTTCTTT.